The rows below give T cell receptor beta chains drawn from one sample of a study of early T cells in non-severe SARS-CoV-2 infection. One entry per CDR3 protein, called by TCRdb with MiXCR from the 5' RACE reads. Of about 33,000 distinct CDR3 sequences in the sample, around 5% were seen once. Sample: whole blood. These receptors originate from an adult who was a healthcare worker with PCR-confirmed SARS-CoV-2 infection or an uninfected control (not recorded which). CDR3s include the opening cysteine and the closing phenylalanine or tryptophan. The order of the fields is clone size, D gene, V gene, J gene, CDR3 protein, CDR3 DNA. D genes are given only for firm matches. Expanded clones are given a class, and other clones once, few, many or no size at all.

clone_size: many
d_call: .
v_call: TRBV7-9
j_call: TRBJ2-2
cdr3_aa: CASSPQGWPGELFF
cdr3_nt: TGTGCCAGCAGCCCCCAGGGTTGGCCCGGGGAGCTGTTTTTT

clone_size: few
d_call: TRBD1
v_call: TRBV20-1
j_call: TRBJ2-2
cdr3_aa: CSAKQGASDTGELFF
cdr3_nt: TGCAGTGCGAAACAGGGGGCTAGCGACACCGGGGAGCTGTTTTTT

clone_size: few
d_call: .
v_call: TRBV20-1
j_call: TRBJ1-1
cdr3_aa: CSATPVGTEAFF
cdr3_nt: TGCAGTGCCACACCGGTAGGAACTGAAGCTTTCTTT

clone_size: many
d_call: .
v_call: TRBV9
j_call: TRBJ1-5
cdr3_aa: CASSLGSNQPQHF
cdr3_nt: TGTGCCAGCAGCCTAGGTAGCAATCAGCCCCAGCATTTT

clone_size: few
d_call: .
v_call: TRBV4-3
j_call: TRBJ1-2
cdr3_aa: CASSQDTGGSYGYTF
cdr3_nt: TGCGCCAGCAGCCAAGATACAGGCGGCTCCTATGGCTACACCTTC

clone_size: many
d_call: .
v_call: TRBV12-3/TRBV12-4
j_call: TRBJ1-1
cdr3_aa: CASSWGGLNTEAFF
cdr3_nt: TGTGCCAGCAGCTGGGGGGGCCTGAACACTGAAGCTTTCTTT

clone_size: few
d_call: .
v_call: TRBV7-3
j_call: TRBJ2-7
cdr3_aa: CASSLISGSGYEQYF
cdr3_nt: TGTGCCAGCAGCTTAATATCAGGGTCTGGATACGAGCAGTACTTC

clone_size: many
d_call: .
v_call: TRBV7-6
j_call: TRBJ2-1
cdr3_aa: CASSLVAHYNEQFF
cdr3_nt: TGTGCCAGCAGCTTAGTAGCGCATTACAATGAGCAGTTCTTC

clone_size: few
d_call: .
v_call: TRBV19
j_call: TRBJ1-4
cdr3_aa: CASGPQGRYEKLFF
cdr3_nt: TGTGCCAGCGGGCCTCAGGGACGTTATGAAAAACTGTTTTTT

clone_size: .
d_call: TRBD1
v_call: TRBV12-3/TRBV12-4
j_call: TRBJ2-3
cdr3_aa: CASSLATGAGGDTQYF
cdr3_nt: TGTGCCAGCAGTTTAGCGACCGGGGCAGGGGGAGATACGCAGTATTTT

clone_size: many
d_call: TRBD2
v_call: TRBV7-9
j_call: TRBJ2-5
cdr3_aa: CASSSPRTSGVQETQYF
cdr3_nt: TGTGCCAGCAGCTCACCGAGGACTAGCGGGGTCCAAGAGACCCAGTACTTC

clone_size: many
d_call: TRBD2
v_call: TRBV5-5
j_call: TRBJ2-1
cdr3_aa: CASSLLAGGGEQFF
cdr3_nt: TGTGCCAGCAGCTTACTAGCGGGCGGCGGGGAGCAGTTCTTC

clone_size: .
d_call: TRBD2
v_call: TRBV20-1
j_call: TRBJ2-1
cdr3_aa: CSAKRGLVQSSYNEQFF
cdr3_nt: TGCAGTGCCAAGAGGGGACTAGTCCAGAGCTCCTACAATGAGCAGTTCTTC

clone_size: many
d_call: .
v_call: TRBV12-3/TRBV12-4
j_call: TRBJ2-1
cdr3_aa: CASSPSRRPIVDEQFF
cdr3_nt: TGTGCCAGCAGTCCCTCCCGGAGACCGATTGTCGATGAGCAGTTCTTC

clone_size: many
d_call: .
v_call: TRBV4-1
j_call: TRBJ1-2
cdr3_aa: CASSRTLREGSYGYTF
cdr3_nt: TGCGCCAGCAGCCGAACCCTTCGGGAGGGTAGCTATGGCTACACCTTC

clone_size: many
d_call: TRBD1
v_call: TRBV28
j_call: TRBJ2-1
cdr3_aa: CASSTGTGYNEQFF
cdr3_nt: TGTGCCAGCAGCACCGGGACAGGCTACAATGAGCAGTTCTTC

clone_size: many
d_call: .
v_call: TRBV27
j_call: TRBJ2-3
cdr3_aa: CASSLSATFGDTQYF
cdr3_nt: TGTGCCAGCAGTTTATCGGCCACGTTCGGAGATACGCAGTATTTT

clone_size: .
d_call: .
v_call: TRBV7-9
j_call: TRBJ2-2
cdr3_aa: CASSPANTGELFF
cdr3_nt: TGTGCCAGCAGCCCCGCGAACACCGGGGAGCTGTTTTTT

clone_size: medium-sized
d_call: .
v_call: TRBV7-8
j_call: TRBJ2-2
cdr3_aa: CASSSRNTGELFF
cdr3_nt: TGTGCCAGCAGCTCACGGAACACCGGGGAGCTGTTTTTT